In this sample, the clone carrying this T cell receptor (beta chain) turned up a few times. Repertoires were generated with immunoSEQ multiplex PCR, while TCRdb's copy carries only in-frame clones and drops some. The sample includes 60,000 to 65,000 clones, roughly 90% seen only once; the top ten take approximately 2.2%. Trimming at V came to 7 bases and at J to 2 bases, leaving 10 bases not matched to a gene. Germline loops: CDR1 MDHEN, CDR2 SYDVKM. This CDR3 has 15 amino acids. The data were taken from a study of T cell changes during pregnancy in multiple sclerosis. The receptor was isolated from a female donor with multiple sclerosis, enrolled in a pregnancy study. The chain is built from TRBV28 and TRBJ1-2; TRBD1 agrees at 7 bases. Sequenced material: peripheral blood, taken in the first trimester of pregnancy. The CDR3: CASTPFDRENYGYTF. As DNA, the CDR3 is TGTGCCAGCACCCCTTTCGACAGGGAGAACTATGGCTACACCTTC.